Below are 21 T cell receptor beta chains sequenced from a single sample in a study of graft-versus-host responses after intestinal transplantation. Libraries were prepared by immunoSEQ multiplex PCR; TCRdb keeps only in-frame clonotypes and omits some of them. The sample consists of over 100,000 clones, around 94% of them appearing once. No antigen has been identified for these receptors. The sequencing used unstimulated CD8+ T cells sorted from spleen or lymph node cells, collected before transplant. These receptors all come from a human donor who was the organ donor for an intestinal transplant.

This clone was counted a single time. As DNA, the CDR3 is TGTGCCAGCAGCACTAGCCTAGCGGGAGGCTCCTACGAGCAGTACTTC. Amino acids: CASSTSLAGGSYEQYF. This chain uses TRBV7-8 with TRBJ2-7, with 11 nucleotides matching TRBD2. The length of the CDR3 is 16 residues. J was trimmed by 0 bases and V by 5 bases; bases with no gene match: 6. CDR1 is SGHVS, CDR2 FQNEAQ, per germline. Looking up the rest from reference TRBV7-8 and TRBJ2-7 gives the full variable domain: GAGVSQSPRYKVAKRGQDVALRCDPISGHVSLFWYQQALGQGPEFLTYFQNEAQLDKSGLPSDRFFAERPEGSVSTLKIQRTQQEDSAVYLCASSTSLAGGSYEQYFGPGTRLTVT.

The gene calls are TRBV28 and TRBJ1-2; D is uncertain. In germline, CDR1 is MDHEN, CDR2 SYDVKM. Deletions cut 8 bases from V and 0 bases from J, with 10 bases between. This CDR3 contains 13 residues. CDR3 sequence: CASFRTANYGYTF. Here the CDR3 DNA reads TGTGCCAGCTTTAGGACGGCTAACTATGGCTACACCTTC.

CDR3 protein: CASSLWSGAGANVLTF. CDR3 nucleotides: TGTGCCAGCAGTTTATGGTCGGGAGCCGGGGCCAACGTCCTGACTTTC. This chain connects TRBV28 to TRBJ2-6, with D maybe TRBD2 (6 bases). The CDR3 length is 16 residues. The V end was cut by 0 bases, the J end by 4 bases, with 10 bases between. Germline V lookup: CDR1 MDHEN, CDR2 SYDVKM.

This clone was detected once. The J gene is TRBJ2-7, the V gene TRBV4-1; no definite D call. This CDR3 has 15 amino acids. Germline CDR1 and CDR2: MGHRA and YSYEKL. V was clipped by 1 base and J by 3 bases, with 13 bases between them. CDR3 nucleotides: TGCGCCAGCAGCCAAGTCGTAGGGCAATACTACGAGCAGTACTTC. The encoded protein is CASSQVVGQYYEQYF.

The chain uses TRBV13 and TRBJ2-1, with 8 bases matching TRBD1. Germline CDR1 reads PRHDT; CDR2 reads FYEKMQ (reference sequence). V lost 4 bases to trimming and J lost 5 bases; unmatched junction nucleotides: 7. The CDR3 loop spans 15 amino acids. CDR3 DNA sequence: TGTGCCAGCAGCTACCGGACAGGGCGGGACAATGAGCAGTTCTTC. Protein sequence: CASSYRTGRDNEQFF.

The J gene is TRBJ2-7, the V gene TRBV12-5, with no clear D. Trimming pared 5 bases from V and 4 bases from J, leaving 9 bases between. The length of the CDR3 is 12 residues. CDR1 and CDR2 from the germline V gene are LGHNT and FRNRAP. The CDR3: CASGPDSYEQYF. The CDR3 DNA reads as TGTGCTAGTGGTCCGGATTCATACGAGCAGTACTTC.

The V call is TRBV5-6, the J call TRBJ1-2; TRBD1 aligns across 7 bases. Germline-derived CDR1 and CDR2 are SGHDT and YYEEEE. This CDR3 is 13 amino acids long. The ends lost 4 bases at V and 4 bases at J; junction bases unmatched: 4. DNA for the CDR3: TGTGCCAGCAGCCCGGGACAGACCTATGGCTACACCTTC. Translated: CASSPGQTYGYTF.

J is TRBJ1-1 and V is TRBV5-1; 7 nucleotides align to TRBD1. CDR1 and CDR2 from the germline V gene are SGHRS and YFSETQ. The CDR3 totals 15 residues. J gave up 1 base and V 2 bases, and 5 bases lay outside the gene matches. CDR3 sequence reads: CASSFGQAWNTEAFF. The CDR3 DNA sequence: TGCGCCAGCAGCTTCGGACAGGCCTGGAACACTGAAGCTTTCTTT. The full variable domain, rest sourced from reference TRBV5-1 and TRBJ1-1, is KAGVTQTPRYLIKTRGQQVTLSCSPISGHRSVSWYQQTPGQGLQFLFEYFSETQRNKGNFPGRFSGRQFSNSRSEMNVSTLELGDSALYLCASSFGQAWNTEAFFGQGTRLTVV.

This chain connects TRBV7-2 to TRBJ2-5, with 10 bases aligning to TRBD1. CDR1 is SGHTA and CDR2 is FQGNSA in the germline V gene. The CDR3 runs to 16 residues. V shed 6 bases and J 2 bases; nucleotides not matched to a gene: 9. CDR3 in amino acids: CASRGGRDRGQETQYF. In DNA, the CDR3 is TGTGCCAGCAGGGGTGGCCGGGACAGGGGTCAAGAGACCCAGTACTTC.

This clone was recorded only once. V is TRBV6-1 and J is TRBJ1-5; D remains ambiguous. Trimming shortened V by 7 bases and J by 2 bases, and 12 bases separated the two germline ends. Germline V CDR1 and CDR2: MNHNS, SASEGT. This CDR3 spans 14 amino acids. The CDR3 DNA follows: TGTGCCAGCAACGGCCTGAAGGGCAATCAGCCCCAGCATTTT. This sequence encodes CASNGLKGNQPQHF.

The V call is TRBV29-1, the J call TRBJ2-7; 7 bases are a match to TRBD1. V was clipped by 5 bases and J by 3 bases; unmatched bases: 4. CDR1 is SQVTM, CDR2 ANQGSEA, per germline. There are 12 residues in the CDR3. Here the CDR3 reads CSVTDRVYEQYF. As DNA, the CDR3 is TGCAGCGTTACTGACAGGGTCTACGAGCAGTACTTC.

This chain joins TRBV9 and TRBJ1-1; D gene ambiguous. Trimming took off 0 bases at V and 4 bases at J, with 4 bases between the two ends. In germline, CDR1 is SGDLS, CDR2 YYNGEE. There are 12 residues in the CDR3. The CDR3 protein is CASSVGGTEAFF. The CDR3 nucleotides read TGTGCCAGCAGCGTAGGGGGCACTGAAGCTTTCTTT.

This clone was counted once. The chain couples TRBV7-8 to TRBJ2-1; 11 nucleotides agree with TRBD1. The CDR3 totals 15 residues. Germline assignment: CDR1 SGHVS and CDR2 FQNEAQ. With V trimmed by 0 bases and J by 10 bases, 5 bases remained unmatched. This chain's CDR3 is CASSLAGQGVREQFF. The CDR3, as DNA: TGTGCCAGCAGCTTAGCGGGACAGGGGGTTCGCGAGCAGTTCTTC.

The gene calls are TRBV30 and TRBJ2-3, with 7 bases aligning to TRBD2. Trimming at V came to 2 bases and at J to 0 bases, leaving 5 bases not matched to a gene. The germline V gene encodes CDR1 GTSNPN and CDR2 SVGIG (reference sequence). The CDR3 has 15 amino acids. The CDR3 DNA is TGTGCCTGGAGTCCATCTAGCGGTAGCACAGATACGCAGTATTTT. Translated: CAWSPSSGSTDTQYF.

To note about this clone: Distinct nucleotide sequences in the sample also encode this CDR3. The CDR3 DNA is TGTGCCAGCAGCCCCCAAGGTTACGAGCAGTACTTC. Its translation: CASSPQGYEQYF. V gene TRBV6-5 combines with J gene TRBJ2-7; D ambiguous. The CDR3 sequence is 12 residues long. The germline V gene encodes CDR1 MNHEY and CDR2 SVGAGI. The V end was cut by 6 bases, the J end by 4 bases, with 10 bases between.

CDR3 loop: CASSLHRVADELALNTDTQYF. In nucleotides, the CDR3 is TGTGCCAGCAGCTTGCACAGGGTCGCCGACGAACTAGCGCTGAACACAGATACGCAGTATTTT. J is TRBJ2-3 and V is TRBV7-8, with TRBD2 as a possible D gene (7 bases). The CDR3 extends over 21 amino acids. Looked up from germline, CDR1 is SGHVS and CDR2 is FQNEAQ. Deletions cut 3 bases from V and 2 bases from J, with 30 bases between.

V is TRBV13 and J is TRBJ2-3; 7 bases map to TRBD2. The J segment lost 0 bases and the V segment lost 4 bases, leaving 10 bases of the junction unmatched. Germline loops: CDR1 PRHDT, CDR2 FYEKMQ (reference sequence). This CDR3 spans 17 amino acids. The CDR3 nucleotides read TGTGCCAGCAGCTCAACTACACTAGCGTCTAGCACAGATACGCAGTATTTT. Protein: CASSSTTLASSTDTQYF. Drawing the rest from reference TRBV13 and TRBJ2-3, the complete variable domain is AAGVIQSPRHLIKEKRETATLKCYPIPRHDTVYWYQQGPGQDPQFLISFYEKMQSDKGSIPDRFSAQQFSDYHSELNMSSLELGDSALYFCASSSTTLASSTDTQYFGPGTRLTVL.

This chain joins TRBV28 and TRBJ2-3; D remains ambiguous. The CDR3 is made up of 13 amino acids. CDR1 is MDHEN and CDR2 is SYDVKM in the germline V gene. V shed 10 bases and J shed 7 bases, with 18 bases lying between them. The CDR3 DNA sequence: TGTGCCACGGCTGTTGCTCCCCCAAATACGCAGTATTTT. It is translated as CATAVAPPNTQYF.

This sequence joins TRBV14 and TRBJ1-1; D gene unclear. CDR1 and CDR2 (germline): SGHDN, FVKESK. V lost 4 bases and J lost 1, with 16 bases in between. The CDR3 covers 16 residues. The CDR3 protein is CASSPFNSLGNTEAFF. Written as DNA, the CDR3 is TGTGCCAGCAGCCCCTTTAACTCCCTGGGGAACACTGAAGCTTTCTTT.

The chain carries TRBV18 and TRBJ2-7, with 7 positions matching TRBD1. V shed 4 bases, J shed 4 bases, and the junction held 16 bases outside the gene matches. The length of the CDR3 is 17 residues. Germline CDR1 and CDR2: KGHSH and LQKENI. CDR3 in amino acids: CASSLQGNFRKNYEQYF. CDR3 sequence (DNA): TGTGCCAGCTCACTACAGGGGAACTTCAGGAAAAATTACGAGCAGTACTTC.

This chain joins TRBV4-3 and TRBJ1-4, with D unresolved. With 0 bases removed from V and 3 bases from J, the gap between germline ends came to 8 bases. Germline V CDR1 and CDR2: LGHNA, YSLEER. The CDR3 has 15 amino acids. CDR3 residues: CASSQDRTSNEKLFF. As DNA, the CDR3 is TGCGCCAGCAGCCAAGATAGGACCTCTAATGAAAAACTGTTTTTT.